This T cell receptor beta chain was captured in a study of shared clonotypes between healthy human individuals. Study-level results: What naive subsets generally showed was a larger estimated richness than memory subsets showed. Some naive CD4 clonotypes, 4.5% to 5.5%, turned up in common across four donors. The researchers took only blood, and tissue repertoires probably look different.

Comments on this clone: Its antigen is unknown.

TCRdb's copy holds only in-frame clones and misses some; the assay was immunoSEQ multiplex PCR. The sample yields about 2.4 million clones, 93% seen once. This CDR3 has 15 amino acids. V shed 6 bases and J 3 bases; nucleotides not matched to a gene: 11. Germline assignment: CDR1 MGHRA and CDR2 YSYEKL. Sequenced input: naive CD4+ T cells from PBMCs. Described subset: CD45RA+ positively selected. The sequence derives from a man younger than 30 in good health. Some clones in this sample may be carry-over from other donors' samples. V and J are TRBV4-1 and TRBJ2-7; TRBD2 agrees at 7 bases. The CDR3 sequence is CASRIGVAGLYEQYF. The CDR3 DNA reads as TGCGCCAGCAGGATAGGGGTAGCGGGCCTCTACGAGCAGTACTTC.